This passage covers 15 T cell receptor beta chains from one sample sequenced in a study of human T cells and chemical hapten exposure. One entry per CDR3 protein results from TCRdb running MiXCR on the RACE reads. The data contain under 200,000 distinct CDR3 sequences, 28% of them seen just once; the ten biggest clones take up 2.1%. Stated time point: patch test 3, about 24 weeks after DPC sensitization. Specified treatment: therapeutic diphenylcyclopropenone sensitization with weekly scalp DPC. This specimen consisted of whole blood, obtained in connection with sensitization to the hapten diphenylcyclopropenone (DPC). The receptors were sampled from a woman between 18 and 29 years old with alopecia areata. Some clones in this sample may be carry-over from other donors' samples.

V gene TRBV7-9 combines with J gene TRBJ1-1; no clear D gene. Germline values: CDR1 SEHNR, CDR2 FQNEAQ (reference sequence). Trimming removed 2 bases from V and 6 bases from J, with 16 bases in between. The CDR3 runs to 15 residues. Written as DNA, the CDR3 is TGTGCCAGCAGCTTACCCATAACCGGTAGGGCTGAAGCTTTCTTT. Translation: CASSLPITGRAEAFF.

This clonotype has more than one count but fewer than ten. V gene TRBV4-1 combines with J gene TRBJ1-2, with a tentative D call TRBD1 (5 bases). The germline gives CDR1 MGHRA, CDR2 YSYEKL. Trimming took 2 bases from V and 3 from J, leaving 13 bases between them. CDR3 size: 15 residues. The CDR3 bases are TGCGCCAGCAGCCAAATTCAGGGAAGAGACTATGGCTACACCTTC. Its translation is CASSQIQGRDYGYTF.

The genes are TRBV10-3 and TRBJ2-1; 10 positions match TRBD2. This CDR3 has 15 residues. Per germline, CDR1 ENHRY and CDR2 SYGVKD. V shed 6 bases and J 6 bases; nucleotides not matched to a gene: 8. The CDR3 nucleotides read TGTGCCATCAGCGCGCTAGCGGGAGCAGCCAATGAGCAGTTCTTC. Encoded protein: CAISALAGAANEQFF.

This chain connects TRBV29-1 to TRBJ1-4, with TRBD1 matching 9 bases. CDR3 size: 15 residues. After removal of 4 bases from V and 3 bases from J, the junction contained 6 bases not matched to a gene. CDR1 is SQVTM, CDR2 ANQGSEA, per germline. CDR3 bases: TGCAGCGTTGGATTTGGGACAGGGTCTAATGAAAAACTGTTTTTT. This encodes CSVGFGTGSNEKLFF.

The gene calls are TRBV4-1 and TRBJ1-1, with 11 bases matching TRBD1. Trimming at V came to 4 bases and at J to 1 base, leaving 2 bases not matched to a gene. Germline V gene data show CDR1 as MGHRA and CDR2 as YSYEKL. The CDR3 is 15 amino acids. DNA for the CDR3: TGCGCCAGCAGCCGGACAGGGGGCGCGAACACTGAAGCTTTCTTT. It yields the protein CASSRTGGANTEAFF.

The J gene is TRBJ2-7, the V gene TRBV11-1, with D tentatively TRBD1 (6 bases). The CDR3 is made up of 17 amino acids. Germline lookup yields CDR1 SGHAT and CDR2 FQDESV (reference sequence). Trimming took off 2 bases at V and 3 bases at J, with 20 bases between the two ends. The CDR3 here is CASSLWGMAGANYEQYF. The CDR3 DNA follows: TGTGCCAGCAGCTTATGGGGGATGGCAGGGGCAAACTACGAGCAGTACTTC.

The chain links TRBV24-1 to TRBJ2-3; either TRBD1 or TRBD2 may supply D (6 bases each). The CDR3 has 14 amino acids. Trimming stripped 4 bases from V and 2 bases from J, with 9 bases between. Germline assignment: CDR1 KGHDR and CDR2 SFDVKD. CDR3 bases: TGTGCCACCAGTGAAAGGGGGGCCACAGATACGCAGTATTTT. Translation gives CATSERGATDTQYF.

This clonotype was seen repeatedly, ten times or more. The genes are TRBV20-1 and TRBJ2-3; 10 nucleotides agree with TRBD2. The germline V gene has CDR1 DFQATT and CDR2 SNEGSKA (reference sequence). CDR3 length equals 21 residues. V lost 0 bases, J lost 2 bases, and 20 bases stayed unmatched. DNA for the CDR3: TGCAGTGCTAGAGATCCCCCGCTAACTAGCGGGGTCAATAGATTCACAGATACGCAGTATTTT. Translated: CSARDPPLTSGVNRFTDTQYF.

There are a few counts of this clonotype. The rearrangement joins TRBV4-1 to TRBJ2-7; 8 nucleotides align to TRBD2. The germline V gene has CDR1 MGHRA and CDR2 YSYEKL. This CDR3 comprises 15 residues. The V and J ends lost 4 bases and 7 bases, in that order; junction bases with no gene match: 12. CDR3 residues: CASSLVGTSNREQYF. DNA of the CDR3: TGCGCCAGCAGCCTTGTAGGGACTAGTAATCGGGAGCAGTACTTC.

The chain joins TRBV5-5 to TRBJ2-2, with D possibly called TRBD1 or TRBD2 (5 bases each). With 4 bases removed from V and 6 bases from J, the gap between germline ends came to 13 bases. The CDR3 is 14 amino acids. The germline gives CDR1 SGHKS, CDR2 YYEKEE (reference sequence). CDR3 sequence: CASSPGTFPGELFF. CDR3 coding DNA: TGTGCCAGCAGCCCCGGGACCTTCCCCGGGGAGCTGTTTTTT.

The chain links TRBV7-2 to TRBJ2-2; 12 positions match TRBD2. The length of the CDR3 is 19 residues. Germline CDR1 and CDR2: SGHTA and FQGNSA. J lost 5 bases, V lost 5 bases, and 15 bases had no gene match. CDR3 sequence reads: CASSPRTSGASLGTGELFF. In nucleotides, the CDR3 is TGTGCCAGCAGCCCCCGGACTAGCGGGGCCTCGCTGGGGACCGGGGAGCTGTTTTTT.

The chain links TRBV9 to TRBJ1-3; no clear D gene. The V gene lost 0 bases and the J gene lost 0 bases, with 4 bases spanning the gap. The CDR3 sequence is 14 residues long. CDR1 and CDR2 from the germline V gene are SGDLS and YYNGEE. The CDR3 is CASSVEISGNTIYF. The CDR3 region has the DNA TGTGCCAGCAGCGTAGAGATCTCTGGAAACACCATATATTTT.

The chain joins TRBV6-5 to TRBJ2-2, with 8 bases aligning to TRBD2. Losses at the gene ends were 6 bases for V and 6 bases for J; bases not matched to a gene: 12. The CDR3 runs 16 residues. Germline CDR1 MNHEY, CDR2 SVGAGI. CDR3 in amino acids: CASSNPGGLGAGELFF. CDR3 sequence (DNA): TGTGCCAGCAGCAACCCGGGGGGACTAGGGGCCGGGGAGCTGTTTTTT.

This clonotype was found a few times. V gene TRBV16 combines with J gene TRBJ1-3; TRBD1 is a possible D gene (5 bases). Germline V gives CDR1 KGHSY, CDR2 FQNENV. V was shortened by 0 bases and J by 1 base, with 7 bases between the two germline ends. The CDR3 covers 15 residues. CDR3 in DNA: TGTGCCAGCAGCCAATCCAGGGTATCTGGAAACACCATATATTTT. Translation: CASSQSRVSGNTIYF. Full variable domain (outside the CDR3, taken from reference TRBV16 and TRBJ1-3): GEEVAQTPKHLVRGEGQKAKLYCAPIKGHSYVFWYQQVLKNEFKFLISFQNENVFDETGMPKERFSAKCLPNSPCSLEIQATKLEDSAVYFCASSQSRVSGNTIYFGEGSWLTVV.

This clonotype was detected a few times. V gene TRBV7-9 combines with J gene TRBJ2-7, with a weak D call TRBD1 (6 bases). V dropped 4 bases and J dropped 4 bases, with 14 bases sitting between them. Germline CDR1 is SEHNR and CDR2 is FQNEAQ (reference sequence). The CDR3 loop spans 14 amino acids. The CDR3 sequence is CASSSHREKYEQYF. The CDR3, as DNA: TGTGCCAGCAGCTCCCACAGGGAGAAGTACGAGCAGTACTTC.